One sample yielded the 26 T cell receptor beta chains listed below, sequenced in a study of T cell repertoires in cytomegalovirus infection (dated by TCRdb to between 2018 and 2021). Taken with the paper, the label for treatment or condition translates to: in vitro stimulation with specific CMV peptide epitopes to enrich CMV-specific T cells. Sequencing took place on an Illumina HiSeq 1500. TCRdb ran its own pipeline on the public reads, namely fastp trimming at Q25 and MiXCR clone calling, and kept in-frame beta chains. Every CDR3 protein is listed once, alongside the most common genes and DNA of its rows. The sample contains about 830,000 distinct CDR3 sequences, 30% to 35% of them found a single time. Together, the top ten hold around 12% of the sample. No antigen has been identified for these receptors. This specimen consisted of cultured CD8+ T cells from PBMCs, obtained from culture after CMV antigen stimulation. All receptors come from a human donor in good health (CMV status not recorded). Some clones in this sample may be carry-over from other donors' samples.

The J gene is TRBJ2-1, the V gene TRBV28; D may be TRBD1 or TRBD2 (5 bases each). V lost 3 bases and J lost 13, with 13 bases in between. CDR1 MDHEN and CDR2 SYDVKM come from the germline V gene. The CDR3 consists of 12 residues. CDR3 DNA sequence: TGTGCCAGCAGTTTCCCCTACGGGGACCAGTTCTTC. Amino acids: CASSFPYGDQFF.

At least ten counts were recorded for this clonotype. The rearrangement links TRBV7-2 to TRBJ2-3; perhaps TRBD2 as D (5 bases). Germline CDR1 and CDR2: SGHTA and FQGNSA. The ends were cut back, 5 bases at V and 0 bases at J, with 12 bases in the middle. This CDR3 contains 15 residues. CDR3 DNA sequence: TGTGCCAGCAGCATGGAGGTTATCAGCACAGATACGCAGTATTTT. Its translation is CASSMEVISTDTQYF.

The CDR3 loop reads CASSFKGATTYEQYF. The CDR3 DNA follows: TGTGCCAGCAGTTTTAAGGGAGCTACGACCTACGAGCAGTACTTC. The chain recombines TRBV12-3 or TRBV12-4 with TRBJ2-7, with D possibly TRBD2 on 5 matching bases. The CDR3 extends over 15 amino acids. Trimming removed 3 bases from V and 2 bases from J, with 14 bases in between.

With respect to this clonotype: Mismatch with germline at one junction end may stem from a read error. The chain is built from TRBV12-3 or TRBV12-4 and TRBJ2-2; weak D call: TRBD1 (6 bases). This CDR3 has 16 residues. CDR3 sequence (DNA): TGTGCCAGCACCCTATGGGGGCTATCGAACACCGGGAAGCTGTTTTTT. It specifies CASTLWGLSNTGKLFF.

CDR3 nucleotide sequence: TGTGCCAGCAGTGTCTATGGCGGGGGGGGTCAAGAGACCCAGTACTTC. Protein sequence: CASSVYGGGGQETQYF. The chain combines TRBV2 with TRBJ2-5, with TRBD2 matching over 9 bases. Per germline, CDR1 SNHLY and CDR2 FYNNEI. The CDR3 covers 16 residues. Unmatched junction bases numbered 8, after V lost 4 bases and J lost 2 bases.

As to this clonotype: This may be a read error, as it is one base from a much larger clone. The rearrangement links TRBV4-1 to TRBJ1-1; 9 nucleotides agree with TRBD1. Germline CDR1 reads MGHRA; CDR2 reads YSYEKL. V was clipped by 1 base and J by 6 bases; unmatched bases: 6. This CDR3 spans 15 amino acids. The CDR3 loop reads CASSQGQGVGAEAFF. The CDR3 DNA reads TGCGCCAGCAGCCAAGGACAGGGGGTCGGAGCTGAAGCTTTCTTT.

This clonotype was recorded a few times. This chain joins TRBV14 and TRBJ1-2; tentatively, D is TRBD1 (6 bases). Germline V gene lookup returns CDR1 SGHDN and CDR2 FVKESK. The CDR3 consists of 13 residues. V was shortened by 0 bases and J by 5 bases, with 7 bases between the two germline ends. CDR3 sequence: CASSQEQGYGYTF. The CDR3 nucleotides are TGTGCCAGCAGCCAAGAACAGGGATATGGCTACACCTTC.

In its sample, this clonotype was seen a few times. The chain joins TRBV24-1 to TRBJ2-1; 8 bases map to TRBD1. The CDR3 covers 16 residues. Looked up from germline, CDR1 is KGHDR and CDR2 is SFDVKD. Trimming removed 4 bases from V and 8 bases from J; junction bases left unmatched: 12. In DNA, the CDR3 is TGTGCCACCAGTGACTCTCGGAACAGGGGGAGCTATGAGCAGTTCTTC. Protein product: CATSDSRNRGSYEQFF.

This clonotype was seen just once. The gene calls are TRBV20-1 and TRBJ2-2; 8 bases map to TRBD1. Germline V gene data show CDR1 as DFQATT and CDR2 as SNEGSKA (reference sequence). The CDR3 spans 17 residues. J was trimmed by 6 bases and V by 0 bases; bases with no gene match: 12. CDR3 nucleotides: TGCAGTGCTAGAGATGGAAACAGGGGGAGCTCGGCCGGGGAGCTGTTTTTT. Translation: CSARDGNRGSSAGELFF.

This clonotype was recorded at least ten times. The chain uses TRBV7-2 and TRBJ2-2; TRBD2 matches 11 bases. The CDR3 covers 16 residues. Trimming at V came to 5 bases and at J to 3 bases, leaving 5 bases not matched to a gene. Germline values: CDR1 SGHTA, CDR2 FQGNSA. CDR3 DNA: TGTGCCAGCAGCCTCTTAGCGGGGGGGTACACCGGGGAGCTGTTTTTT. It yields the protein CASSLLAGGYTGELFF.

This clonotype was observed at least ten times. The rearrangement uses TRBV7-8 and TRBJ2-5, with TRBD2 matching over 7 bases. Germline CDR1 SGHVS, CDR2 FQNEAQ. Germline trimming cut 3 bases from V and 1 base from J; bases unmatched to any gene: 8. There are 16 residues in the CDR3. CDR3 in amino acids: CASSFVRLATQETQYF. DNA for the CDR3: TGTGCCAGCAGCTTTGTCCGACTAGCCACCCAAGAGACCCAGTACTTC.

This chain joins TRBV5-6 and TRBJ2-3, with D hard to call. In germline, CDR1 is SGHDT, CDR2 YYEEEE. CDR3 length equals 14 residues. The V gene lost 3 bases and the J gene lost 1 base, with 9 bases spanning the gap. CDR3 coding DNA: TGTGCCAGCAGCTCTGGGGTCCGCACAGATACGCAGTATTTT. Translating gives CASSSGVRTDTQYF. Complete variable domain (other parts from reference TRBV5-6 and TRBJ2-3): DAGVTQSPTHLIKTRGQQVTLRCSPKSGHDTVSWYQQALGQGPQFIFQYYEEEERQRGNFPDRFSGHQFPNYSSELNVNALLLGDSALYLCASSSGVRTDTQYFGPGTRLTVL.

The CDR3 nucleotides are TGTGCCACCAGTGAAGGAGGTTACCCAAACATTCAGTACTTC. Protein: CATSEGGYPNIQYF. The chain carries TRBV24-1 and TRBJ2-4; D may be TRBD2 (5 bases). In germline, CDR1 is KGHDR, CDR2 SFDVKD. This CDR3 comprises 14 residues. Trimming took off 4 bases at V and 6 bases at J, with 12 bases between the two ends.

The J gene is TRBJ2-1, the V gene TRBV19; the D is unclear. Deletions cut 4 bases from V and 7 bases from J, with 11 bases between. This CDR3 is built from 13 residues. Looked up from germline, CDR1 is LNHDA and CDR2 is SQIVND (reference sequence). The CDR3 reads CASSTVERNEQFF. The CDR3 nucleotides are TGTGCCAGTAGTACCGTGGAGCGTAATGAGCAGTTCTTC.

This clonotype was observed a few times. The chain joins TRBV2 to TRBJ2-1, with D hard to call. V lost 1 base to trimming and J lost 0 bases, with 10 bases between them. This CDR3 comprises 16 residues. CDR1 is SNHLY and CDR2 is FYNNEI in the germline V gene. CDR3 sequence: CASSEVTPSSYNEQFF. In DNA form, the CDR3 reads TGTGCCAGCAGTGAAGTTACGCCCAGCTCCTACAATGAGCAGTTCTTC.

The CDR3 bases are TGTGCCAGCAGTCCCGATGGTCAGGCAAACATTCAGTACTTC. Protein product: CASSPDGQANIQYF. The rearrangement joins TRBV12-3 or TRBV12-4 to TRBJ2-4; D is unresolved. CDR3 size: 14 residues. The V end was cut by 5 bases, the J end by 6 bases, with 14 bases between.

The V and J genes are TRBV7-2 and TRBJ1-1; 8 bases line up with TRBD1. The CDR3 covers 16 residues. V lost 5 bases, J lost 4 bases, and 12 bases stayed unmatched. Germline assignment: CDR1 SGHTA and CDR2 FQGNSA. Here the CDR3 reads CASSPRTGTTATEAFF. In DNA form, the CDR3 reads TGTGCCAGCAGCCCCCGGACAGGGACAACGGCCACTGAAGCTTTCTTT.

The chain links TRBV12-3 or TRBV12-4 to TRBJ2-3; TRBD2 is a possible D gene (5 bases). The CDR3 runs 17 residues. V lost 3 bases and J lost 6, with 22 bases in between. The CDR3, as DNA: TGTGCCAGCAGTTTCTTACCCCGACTACCCGCTTCTGATACGCAGTATTTT. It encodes CASSFLPRLPASDTQYF.

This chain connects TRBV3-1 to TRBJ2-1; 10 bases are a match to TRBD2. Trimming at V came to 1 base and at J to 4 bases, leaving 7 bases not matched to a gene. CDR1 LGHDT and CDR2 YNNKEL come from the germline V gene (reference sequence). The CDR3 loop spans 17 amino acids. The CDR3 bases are TGTGCCAGCAGCCAAGGGAGTTCTAGCGGGGGTTACAATGAGCAGTTCTTC. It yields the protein CASSQGSSSGGYNEQFF.

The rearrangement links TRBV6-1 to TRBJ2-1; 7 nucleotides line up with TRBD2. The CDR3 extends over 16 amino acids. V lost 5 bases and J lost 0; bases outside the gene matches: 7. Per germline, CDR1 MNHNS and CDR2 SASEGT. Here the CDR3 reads CASSRDYQSSYNEQFF. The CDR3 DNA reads TGTGCCAGCAGTCGGGACTACCAGAGCTCCTACAATGAGCAGTTCTTC.

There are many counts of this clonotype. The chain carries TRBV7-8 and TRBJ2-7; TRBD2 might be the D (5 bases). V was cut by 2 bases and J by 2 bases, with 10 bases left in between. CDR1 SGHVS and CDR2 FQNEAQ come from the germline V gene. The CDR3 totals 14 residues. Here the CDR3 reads CASSLSPGTYEQYF. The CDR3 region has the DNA TGTGCCAGCAGCTTATCCCCGGGAACCTACGAGCAGTACTTC. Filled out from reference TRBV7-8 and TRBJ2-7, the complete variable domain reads GAGVSQSPRYKVAKRGQDVALRCDPISGHVSLFWYQQALGQGPEFLTYFQNEAQLDKSGLPSDRFFAERPEGSVSTLKIQRTQQEDSAVYLCASSLSPGTYEQYFGPGTRLTVT.

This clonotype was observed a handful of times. The CDR3 sequence is CASSRSRQGGTEAFF. The CDR3 region has the DNA TGTGCCAGCAGTCGATCGAGACAGGGGGGCACTGAAGCTTTCTTT. The chain links TRBV4-2 to TRBJ1-1; TRBD1 matches 9 bases. The CDR3 loop spans 15 amino acids. Trimming cost V 6 bases and J 4 bases; bases outside gene matches: 9. Germline CDR1 reads LGHNA; CDR2 reads YNFKEQ.

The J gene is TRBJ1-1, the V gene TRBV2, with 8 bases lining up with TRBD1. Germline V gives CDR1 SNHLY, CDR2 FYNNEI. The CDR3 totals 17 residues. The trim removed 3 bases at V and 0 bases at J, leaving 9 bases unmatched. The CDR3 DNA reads TGTGCCAGCAGTGATCAGGGGACAGGTCCCATGAACACTGAAGCTTTCTTT. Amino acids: CASSDQGTGPMNTEAFF.

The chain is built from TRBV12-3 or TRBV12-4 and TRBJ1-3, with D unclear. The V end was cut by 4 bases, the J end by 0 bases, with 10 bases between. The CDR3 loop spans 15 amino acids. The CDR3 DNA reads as TGTGCCAGCAGTTCGTACGAGAACTCTGGAAACACCATATATTTT. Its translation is CASSSYENSGNTIYF.

CDR3 nucleotides: TGTGCCAGCAGCTGGGAAGGACAGGGCCAATATGAGCAGTTCTTC. Protein product: CASSWEGQGQYEQFF. The chain links TRBV5-8 to TRBJ2-1; 8 bases agree with TRBD1. Germline V CDR1 and CDR2: SGHTS, YDEGEE. This CDR3 spans 15 amino acids. The ends lost 3 bases at V and 8 bases at J; junction bases unmatched: 10.

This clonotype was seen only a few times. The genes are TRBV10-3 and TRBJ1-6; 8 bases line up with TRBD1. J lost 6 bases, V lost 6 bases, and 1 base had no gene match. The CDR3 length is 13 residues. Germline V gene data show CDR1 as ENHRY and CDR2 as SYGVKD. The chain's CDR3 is CAIRTGVNSPLHF. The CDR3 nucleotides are TGTGCCATCAGGACAGGGGTTAATTCACCCCTCCACTTT.